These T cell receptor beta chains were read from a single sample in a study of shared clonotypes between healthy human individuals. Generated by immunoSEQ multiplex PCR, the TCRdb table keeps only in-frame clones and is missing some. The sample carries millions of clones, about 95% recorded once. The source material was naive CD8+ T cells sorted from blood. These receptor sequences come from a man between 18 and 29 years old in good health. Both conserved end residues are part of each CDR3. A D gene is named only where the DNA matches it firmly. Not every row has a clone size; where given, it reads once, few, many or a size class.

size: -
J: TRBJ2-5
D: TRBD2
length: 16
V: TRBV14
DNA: TGTGCCAGCAGCCAAGAGGGGACTAGCAGACAAGAGACCCAGTACTTC
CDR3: CASSQEGTSRQETQYF

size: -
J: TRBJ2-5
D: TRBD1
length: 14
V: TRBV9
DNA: TGTGCCAGCAGCGTCGGACAGGGGGCCGAGACCCAGTACTTC
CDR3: CASSVGQGAETQYF

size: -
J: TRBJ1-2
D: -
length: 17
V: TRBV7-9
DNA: TGTGCCAGCAGCTCCCTGATAACTGGACAGTGGGGCTATGGCTACACCTTC
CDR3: CASSSLITGQWGYGYTF

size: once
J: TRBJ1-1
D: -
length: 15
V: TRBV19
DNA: TGTGCCAGTAGCCCTAGACAGGTTTTGAACACTGAAGCTTTCTTT
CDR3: CASSPRQVLNTEAFF

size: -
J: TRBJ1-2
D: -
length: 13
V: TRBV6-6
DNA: TGTGCCAGCATCTGGGAGGCACTTTCTACGCCCACCTTC
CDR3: CASIWEALSTPTF

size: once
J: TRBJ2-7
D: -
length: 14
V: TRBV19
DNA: TGTGCCAGTAGTATAGTCGGAAACTCCTACGAGCAGTACTTC
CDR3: CASSIVGNSYEQYF

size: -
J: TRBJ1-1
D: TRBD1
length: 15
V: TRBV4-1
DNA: TGCGCCAGCAGCCGACGCCGACAGGGATGGGATGAAGCTTTCTTT
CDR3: CASSRRRQGWDEAFF

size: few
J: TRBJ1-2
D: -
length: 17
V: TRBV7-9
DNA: TGTGCCAGCAGCTCGATTTCAGAGGGAATCCTAATCTATGGCTACACCTTC
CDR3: CASSSISEGILIYGYTF

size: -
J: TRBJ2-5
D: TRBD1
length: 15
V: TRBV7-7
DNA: TGTGCTAGCAGCCGAACAGGGGGCGCGGTAGAGACCCAGTACTTC
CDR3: CASSRTGGAVETQYF

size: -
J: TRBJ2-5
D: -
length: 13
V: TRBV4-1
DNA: TGCGCCAGCAGCCACCTACCCGGAGAGACCCAGTACTTC
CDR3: CASSHLPGETQYF